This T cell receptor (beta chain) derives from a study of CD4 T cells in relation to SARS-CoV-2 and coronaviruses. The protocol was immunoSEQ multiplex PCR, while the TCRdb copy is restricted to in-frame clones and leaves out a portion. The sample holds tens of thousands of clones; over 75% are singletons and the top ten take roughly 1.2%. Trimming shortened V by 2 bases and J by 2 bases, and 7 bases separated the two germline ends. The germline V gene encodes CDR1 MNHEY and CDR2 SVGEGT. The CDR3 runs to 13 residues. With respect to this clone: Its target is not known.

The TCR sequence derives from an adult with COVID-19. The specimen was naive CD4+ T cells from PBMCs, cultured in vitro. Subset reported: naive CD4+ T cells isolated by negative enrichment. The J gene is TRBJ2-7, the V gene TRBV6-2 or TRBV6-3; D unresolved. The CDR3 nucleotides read TGTGCCAGCAGTTACGTAGGGCCCTACGAGCAGTACTTC. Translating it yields CASSYVGPYEQYF.